These 32 T cell receptor beta chains share one sample of origin, sequenced in a study of shared clonotypes between healthy human individuals. Using immunoSEQ multiplex PCR, the repertoire was profiled, and TCRdb retains in-frame clones only, with some absent. The sample consists of about 1.1 million clones, 70% to 80% of them appearing once. Sequences were obtained from memory CD4+ T cells from PBMCs. Regarding subset: CD45RA-negative fraction. Receptor source: a man between 18 and 35 years old in good health. Some clones in this sample may be carry-over from other donors' samples.

J is TRBJ2-5 and V is TRBV7-2; maybe TRBD1 (6 bases). Germline V gene lookup returns CDR1 SGHTA and CDR2 FQGNSA. Trimming took off 5 bases at V and 7 bases at J, with 14 bases between the two ends. This CDR3 spans 13 amino acids. CDR3 sequence reads: CASSQKQGGTQYF. The CDR3 DNA sequence: TGTGCCAGCAGCCAGAAACAGGGTGGGACCCAGTACTTC.

This rearrangement joins TRBV27 to TRBJ2-5; TRBD1 agrees at 7 bases. The CDR3 sequence is 14 residues long. Unmatched junction bases numbered 5, after V lost 0 bases and J lost 7 bases. CDR1 MNHEY and CDR2 SMNVEV come from the germline V gene (reference sequence). The CDR3 here is CASSLSTAGGTQYF. The CDR3 DNA reads TGTGCCAGCAGTTTATCTACGGCAGGGGGGACCCAGTACTTC.

The chain links TRBV7-2 to TRBJ2-7, with D tentatively TRBD1 or TRBD2 (5 bases each). CDR3 length: 19 amino acids. The germline gives CDR1 SGHTA, CDR2 FQGNSA. V lost 5 bases to trimming and J lost 4 bases, with 30 bases between them. Written as DNA, the CDR3 is TGTGCCAGCAGCCTACAGACAACAACTGGGACGACTCGACCTTACGAGCAGTACTTC. Translated, it gives CASSLQTTTGTTRPYEQYF. The full variable domain, its missing parts supplied by reference TRBV7-2 and TRBJ2-7, is GAGVSQSPSNKVTEKGKDVELRCDPISGHTALYWYRQSLGQGLEFLIYFQGNSAPDKSGLPSDRFSAERTGGSVSTLTIQRTQQEDSAVYLCASSLQTTTGTTRPYEQYFGPGTRLTVT.

This clone was counted many times. CDR3 sequence: CASSQTSWDGETQYF. The CDR3, as DNA: TGTGCCAGCAGCCAGACGTCTTGGGACGGGGAGACCCAGTACTTC. The rearrangement uses TRBV7-9 and TRBJ2-5; D assignment may be TRBD1 or TRBD2 (5 bases each). Trimming removed 5 bases at V and 5 bases at J, with 18 bases between. Germline CDR1 is SEHNR and CDR2 is FQNEAQ (reference sequence). The CDR3 has 15 residues.

The genes are TRBV2 and TRBJ2-7; D remains ambiguous. The CDR3 has 15 amino acids. Germline V gives CDR1 SNHLY, CDR2 FYNNEI. Trimming stripped 3 bases from V and 2 bases from J, with 14 bases between. The CDR3 sequence: CASSETGRPPYEQYF. The CDR3 nucleotides read TGTGCCAGCAGTGAGACGGGCAGGCCGCCCTACGAGCAGTACTTC. Looking up the rest from reference TRBV2 and TRBJ2-7 gives the full variable domain: EPEVTQTPSHQVTQMGQEVILRCVPISNHLYFYWYRQILGQKVEFLVSFYNNEISEKSEIFDDQFSVERPDGSNFTLKIRSTKLEDSAMYFCASSETGRPPYEQYFGPGTRLTVT.

This clone was counted at least ten times. V gene TRBV5-4 combines with J gene TRBJ2-1, with a possible D match to TRBD2 (6 bases). The CDR3 spans 15 residues. Germline V gene data show CDR1 as SGHNT and CDR2 as YYREEE (reference sequence). V was cut by 2 bases and J by 7 bases, with 16 bases left in between. The CDR3 region has the DNA TGTGCCAGCAGCTTAATAACGGGAGTAGGGAATGAGCAGTTCTTC. Translated, it gives CASSLITGVGNEQFF.

The CDR3 spells CASSFGTGYGYTF. The CDR3 DNA is TGCGCCAGCAGCTTTGGGACAGGGTATGGCTACACCTTC. The rearrangement joins TRBV5-1 to TRBJ1-2; 9 bases align to TRBD1. Germline V gene sequence: CDR1 SGHRS, CDR2 YFSETQ. The CDR3 is 13 amino acids. Trimming took 2 bases from V and 5 from J; bases not matched to a gene: 1. The variable domain in full, completed from reference TRBV5-1 and TRBJ1-2, reads KAGVTQTPRYLIKTRGQQVTLSCSPISGHRSVSWYQQTPGQGLQFLFEYFSETQRNKGNFPGRFSGRQFSNSRSEMNVSTLELGDSALYLCASSFGTGYGYTFGSGTRLTVV.

This chain uses TRBV30 with TRBJ1-5, with 7 bases identical to TRBD1. J gave up 6 bases and V 2 bases, and 4 bases lay outside the gene matches. This CDR3 is built from 13 residues. CDR1 is GTSNPN, CDR2 SVGIG, per germline (reference sequence). The CDR3 region is CAWSTGEGQPQHF. In DNA, the CDR3 is TGTGCCTGGAGTACAGGGGAAGGTCAGCCCCAGCATTTT.

The chain links TRBV6-1 to TRBJ2-5; 12 bases are shared with TRBD2. There are 18 residues in the CDR3. Losses at the gene ends were 3 bases for V and 4 bases for J; bases not matched to a gene: 12. Germline CDR1 and CDR2: MNHNS and SASEGT. CDR3 residues: CASSEGWLAGGVLETQYF. In nucleotides, the CDR3 is TGTGCCAGCAGTGAGGGCTGGCTAGCGGGGGGGGTTTTAGAGACCCAGTACTTC.

As concerns this clone: The same CDR3 arises from other DNA sequences in this sample as well. The chain recombines TRBV7-9 with TRBJ2-2; D possibly corresponds to TRBD1 (6 bases). Germline CDR1 and CDR2: SEHNR and FQNEAQ (reference sequence). The ends were cut back, 3 bases at V and 5 bases at J, with 7 bases in the middle. CDR3 length: 13 residues. CDR3 nucleotide sequence: TGTGCCAGCAGCTTGGGGGCAACCGGGGAGCTGTTTTTT. As protein: CASSLGATGELFF.

With regard to this clone: This likely stems from a read error, as it lies one base from a far larger clone. The rearrangement uses TRBV7-9 and TRBJ1-1; D is ambiguous. Trimming removed 3 bases at V and 0 bases at J, with 8 bases between. Per the germline V gene, CDR1 is SEHNR and CDR2 is FQNEAQ (reference sequence). CDR3 length equals 14 residues. DNA for the CDR3: TGTGCCAGCAGCTTCAAAGCAGTGAACACTGAAGCTTTCTTT. This translates into CASSFKAVNTEAFF.

This sequence joins TRBV9 and TRBJ2-7, with 8 nucleotides matching TRBD1. Germline V gene data show CDR1 as SGDLS and CDR2 as YYNGEE. The CDR3 is 16 residues long. J was trimmed by 4 bases and V by 0 bases; bases with no gene match: 9. The CDR3 sequence is CASSVVAGTGSYEQYF. CDR3 sequence (DNA): TGTGCCAGCAGCGTAGTAGCCGGGACAGGTTCATACGAGCAGTACTTC.

The rearrangement joins TRBV28 to TRBJ1-2; 8 positions match TRBD1. CDR1 is MDHEN and CDR2 is SYDVKM in the germline V gene. CDR3 length equals 17 residues. V shed 2 bases and J 1 base; nucleotides not matched to a gene: 9. The DNA for the CDR3 is TGTGCCAGCAGTTTACTAGGGACAGGCCCGTTTAACTATGGCTACACCTTC. Protein sequence: CASSLLGTGPFNYGYTF.

The CDR3 here is CASSTPGTGNTGELFF. CDR3 DNA sequence: TGTGCCAGTAGTACCCCCGGGACAGGGAACACCGGGGAGCTGTTTTTT. The chain uses TRBV19 and TRBJ2-2; 8 nucleotides align to TRBD1. Trimming at V came to 4 bases and at J to 1 base, leaving 5 bases not matched to a gene. The CDR3 runs to 16 residues. CDR1 LNHDA and CDR2 SQIVND come from the germline V gene (reference sequence).

This chain uses TRBV5-1 with TRBJ1-1; 9 nucleotides align to TRBD1. Trimming took 3 bases from V and 4 from J; bases not matched to a gene: 4. The CDR3 length is 14 residues. CDR1 is SGHRS and CDR2 is YFSETQ in the germline V gene. This CDR3 reads CASSWGQGSTEAFF. CDR3 coding DNA: TGCGCCAGCAGCTGGGGACAGGGAAGCACTGAAGCTTTCTTT. Full variable domain (outside the CDR3, taken from reference TRBV5-1 and TRBJ1-1): KAGVTQTPRYLIKTRGQQVTLSCSPISGHRSVSWYQQTPGQGLQFLFEYFSETQRNKGNFPGRFSGRQFSNSRSEMNVSTLELGDSALYLCASSWGQGSTEAFFGQGTRLTVV.

The chain joins TRBV28 to TRBJ2-7; a weak D match, TRBD2 (6 bases). Germline CDR1 reads MDHEN; CDR2 reads SYDVKM. The CDR3 runs to 15 residues. Trimming cost V 6 bases and J 3 bases, with 18 bases left between them. CDR3 sequence (DNA): TGTGCCAGCAGCCCGGCGGGACTTCGGATCTACGAGCAGTACTTC. Its translation is CASSPAGLRIYEQYF.

A note on this clone: This is likely an artifact of a read error, given a far larger clone one base away. The chain joins TRBV5-8 to TRBJ2-5; D might be TRBD1 or TRBD2, each matching 5 bases. CDR1 is SGHTS and CDR2 is YDEGEE in the germline V gene. The CDR3 loop spans 13 amino acids. This CDR3 is CASSLAGLEAQYF. CDR3 DNA: TGTGCCAGCAGCTTGGCGGGGCTAGAGGCCCAGTACTTC.

V usage is TRBV7-9 and J usage is TRBJ2-3; a possible D gene is TRBD1 (5 bases). Germline loops: CDR1 SEHNR, CDR2 FQNEAQ (reference sequence). The CDR3 is 15 residues long. The V gene lost 6 bases and the J gene lost 2 bases, with 15 bases spanning the gap. CDR3 DNA: TGTGCCAGCAGTAAATACAGGCAGATCACAGATACGCAGTATTTT. Encoded protein: CASSKYRQITDTQYF.

The DNA of the CDR3 is TGTGCCAGTAGATACAGGGGTGACTATGGCTACACCTTC. It encodes CASRYRGDYGYTF. V is TRBV19 and J is TRBJ1-2, with 7 nucleotides matching TRBD1. This CDR3 comprises 13 residues. CDR1 and CDR2 from the germline V gene are LNHDA and SQIVND (reference sequence). The V and J ends lost 6 bases and 3 bases, in that order; junction bases with no gene match: 4.

The chain is built from TRBV9 and TRBJ2-7; 8 bases fit TRBD1. CDR1 SGDLS and CDR2 YYNGEE come from the germline V gene. The trim removed 0 bases at V and 1 base at J, leaving 6 bases unmatched. The CDR3 runs to 16 residues. CDR3 sequence reads: CASSVGSGGDSYEQYF. DNA of the CDR3: TGTGCCAGCAGCGTAGGGTCAGGGGGCGATTCCTACGAGCAGTACTTC.

The rearrangement joins TRBV6-5 to TRBJ1-2; 9 bases align to TRBD1. V lost 6 bases and J lost 6; bases outside the gene matches: 11. From germline, CDR1 is MNHEY and CDR2 SVGAGI. CDR3 size: 15 residues. The CDR3 protein is CASSPWGQGADGYTF. CDR3 DNA: TGTGCCAGCAGCCCATGGGGACAGGGCGCTGATGGCTACACCTTC.

This clone was counted a few times. The V call is TRBV5-1, the J call TRBJ1-1; D remains unclear. With 2 bases removed from V and 0 bases from J, the gap between germline ends came to 11 bases. CDR1 and CDR2 from the germline V gene are SGHRS and YFSETQ. This CDR3 is 15 amino acids long. The CDR3 DNA is TGCGCCAGCAGCTTAATCATCGGGATGAACACTGAAGCTTTCTTT. As protein: CASSLIIGMNTEAFF.

This sequence joins TRBV27 and TRBJ1-2; 7 nucleotides align to TRBD1. Trimming at V came to 8 bases and at J to 8 bases, leaving 14 bases not matched to a gene. This CDR3 contains 14 residues. Germline CDR1 and CDR2: MNHEY and SMNVEV (reference sequence). In DNA, the CDR3 is TGTGCCAGCCACCCAATACAGGGGCCGGAGGGCTACACCTTC. This encodes CASHPIQGPEGYTF.

This clone has a handful of counts. This chain connects TRBV9 to TRBJ1-3; D is perhaps TRBD1 (5 bases). Trimming pared 4 bases from V and 0 bases from J, leaving 20 bases between. The CDR3 totals 18 residues. Per the germline V gene, CDR1 is SGDLS and CDR2 is YYNGEE. The CDR3 nucleotides are TGTGCCAGCAGCCCCAGGATGGGGGGGAGAGACTCTGGAAACACCATATATTTT. Amino acids: CASSPRMGGRDSGNTIYF.

J is TRBJ2-7 and V is TRBV6-6; 11 bases align to TRBD2. Per the germline V gene, CDR1 is MNHNY and CDR2 is SVGAGI (reference sequence). This CDR3 region has 16 residues. V shed 2 bases, J shed 4 bases, and the junction held 7 bases outside the gene matches. The CDR3 region has the DNA TGTGCCAGCAGTTACGGATCTAGCGGGAGGAATTACGAGCAGTACTTC. Translated, it gives CASSYGSSGRNYEQYF.

The chain employs TRBV9 and TRBJ2-1; the D call may be TRBD1 or TRBD2 (5 bases each). V was clipped by 0 bases and J by 2 bases, with 12 bases between them. The CDR3 is 16 amino acids. Germline loops: CDR1 SGDLS, CDR2 YYNGEE. The CDR3 nucleotides are TGTGCCAGCAGCGTAGCTGGGGGAGCGGCCTACAATGAGCAGTTCTTC. Protein sequence: CASSVAGGAAYNEQFF.

This chain links TRBV5-6 with TRBJ2-2; either TRBD1 or TRBD2 may fit D (5 bases each). The CDR3 has 17 residues. V was cut by 4 bases and J by 7 bases, with 23 bases left in between. CDR1 and CDR2 (germline): SGHDT, YYEEEE. The CDR3: CASSTGTDDYYGGELFF. The CDR3 region has the DNA TGTGCCAGCAGCACCGGGACGGACGATTATTATGGCGGGGAGCTGTTTTTT.

This rearrangement joins TRBV5-1 to TRBJ2-3, with 12 bases fitting TRBD2. V was clipped by 3 bases and J by 6 bases; unmatched bases: 8. The CDR3 is 16 amino acids. Germline lookup yields CDR1 SGHRS and CDR2 YFSETQ. For the CDR3, the DNA is TGCGCCAGCAGCTACCGGACTAGCGGGGCGAGGGATACGCAGTATTTT. It translates to CASSYRTSGARDTQYF.

Concerning this clone itself: One junction end does not reproduce the germline sequence, and a read error may be involved. The J gene is TRBJ2-5, the V gene TRBV28; D might be TRBD2 (5 bases). The length of the CDR3 is 12 residues. Germline V CDR1 and CDR2: MDHEN, SYDVKM. The CDR3 spells CASSFSGIGGDF. CDR3 DNA: TGTGCCAGCAGTTTTTCCGGGATAGGTGGCGACTTC. Variable domain in full (rest from reference TRBV28 and TRBJ2-5): DVKVTQSSRYLVKRTGEKVFLECVQDMDHENMFWYRQDPGLGLRLIYFSYDVKMKEKGDIPEGYSVSREKKERFSLILESASTNQTSMYLCASSFSGIGGDFGPGTRLLVL.

In the case of this clone: Other DNA sequences in this sample translate to the same CDR3. The chain recombines TRBV27 with TRBJ2-5; no definite D call. The CDR3 has 12 amino acids. Trimming took 5 bases from V and 4 from J, leaving 8 bases between them. Germline CDR1 is MNHEY and CDR2 is SMNVEV (reference sequence). CDR3 in amino acids: CASSRAGETQYF. The CDR3 bases are TGTGCCAGCAGTAGGGCCGGAGAGACCCAGTACTTC.

The CDR3 DNA reads TGTGCCAGCAGGTCAGGGCCAGCCTATGGCTACACCTTC. The encoded protein is CASRSGPAYGYTF. This chain uses TRBV27 with TRBJ1-2, with D maybe TRBD1 (5 bases). Per the germline V gene, CDR1 is MNHEY and CDR2 is SMNVEV (reference sequence). The CDR3 is made up of 13 amino acids. Trimming removed 6 bases at V and 4 bases at J, with 12 bases between.

The V gene is TRBV9, the J gene TRBJ2-2, with D unclear. Trimming pared 0 bases from V and 1 base from J, leaving 7 bases between. The V gene's germline CDR1 is SGDLS and CDR2 YYNGEE. The CDR3 has 15 residues. CDR3 bases: TGTGCCAGCAGCGTAGGTCCTCAGAACACCGGGGAGCTGTTTTTT. Its translation is CASSVGPQNTGELFF.